This T cell receptor beta chain is from a study of blood T cell repertoires in COVID-19. This CDR3 is 13 amino acids long. The V gene lost 6 bases and the J gene lost 8 bases, with 16 bases spanning the gap. Germline CDR1 reads LGHDT; CDR2 reads YNNKEL (reference sequence). Participants reported their clinical history, and cohort assignment relied on those reports. Repertoires were generated with immunoSEQ multiplex PCR, while TCRdb's copy carries only in-frame clones and drops some. The sample lists 110,000 to 150,000 clones, approximately 84% occurring once. The V call is TRBV3-1 (or the pseudogene TRBV3-2), the J call TRBJ1-2; a weak D match, TRBD1 (6 bases). The TCR originated in a middle-aged man with acute COVID-19. The specimen was PBMCs or T cells enriched from blood (not recorded which). CDR3 amino acids: CASRDRLAAGYTF. CDR3 DNA sequence: TGTGCCAGCAGGGACAGATTAGCAGCGGGCTACACCTTC.